These 20 T cell receptor beta chains were sequenced from one sample in a study of blood T cell repertoires in COVID-19. Assay used: immunoSEQ multiplex PCR; TCRdb lists only in-frame clones, some missing. Among about 180,000 clones listed, just over 85% were seen once. Specimen: PBMCs or T cells enriched from blood (not recorded which). The receptor set was obtained from a woman younger than 35 who had recovered from COVID-19.

The chain employs TRBV18 and TRBJ1-5; D is possibly TRBD1 (5 bases). Per the germline V gene, CDR1 is KGHSH and CDR2 is LQKENI. With 3 bases removed from V and 5 bases from J, the gap between germline ends came to 8 bases. The CDR3 length is 13 residues. CDR3 loop: CASSPGRDQPQHF. CDR3 bases: TGTGCCAGCTCACCGGGCAGGGATCAGCCCCAGCATTTT.

The rearrangement uses TRBV2 and TRBJ1-2; 7 bases are shared with TRBD1. Germline-derived CDR1 and CDR2 are SNHLY and FYNNEI. The CDR3 consists of 16 residues. The V and J ends lost 4 bases and 5 bases, in that order; junction bases with no gene match: 13. In DNA form, the CDR3 reads TGTGCCAGCAGTGCTGGTGCCGGGACAGCATCTTATGGCTACACCTTC. It encodes CASSAGAGTASYGYTF.

The J gene is TRBJ2-5, the V gene TRBV3-1 (or the pseudogene TRBV3-2), with a weak D call TRBD2 (5 bases). V was pared by 4 bases and J by 7 bases, with 13 bases between. Germline lookup yields CDR1 LGHDT and CDR2 YNNKEL (reference sequence). The CDR3 runs to 13 residues. The CDR3 spells CASSPRYAGTQYF. CDR3 bases: TGTGCCAGCAGCCCACGATATGCGGGGACCCAGTACTTC.

The chain is built from TRBV5-4 and TRBJ2-1; 9 nucleotides line up with TRBD2. This CDR3 comprises 15 residues. Germline CDR1 SGHNT, CDR2 YYREEE (reference sequence). The trim removed 5 bases at V and 7 bases at J, leaving 10 bases unmatched. The CDR3 here is CASRRAGGPRNEQFF. DNA for the CDR3: TGTGCCAGCAGAAGGGCGGGAGGGCCTCGGAATGAGCAGTTCTTC.

This rearrangement joins TRBV19 to TRBJ1-6, with a tentative D call TRBD1 (5 bases). Between the trimmed V and J ends, which lost 10 bases and 5 bases, there was a span of 12 bases. Germline V gene data show CDR1 as LNHDA and CDR2 as SQIVND (reference sequence). CDR3 size: 13 residues. The CDR3 reads CATATGNNSPLHF. Written as DNA, the CDR3 is TGTGCCACCGCTACAGGCAATAATTCACCCCTCCACTTT.

The J gene is TRBJ1-4, the V gene TRBV21-1; TRBD1, the table's D call, lacks a check against the DNA. TRBV21-1 is a pseudogene locus. The CDR3 covers 17 residues. This chain's CDR3 is CASSKVGSQGIPEKLFF. The CDR3 DNA sequence: TGTGCCAGCAGCAAAGTCGGTTCGCAGGGAATTCCTGAAAAACTGTTTTTT.

J is TRBJ2-7 and V is TRBV7-9; tentatively, D is TRBD2 (7 bases). V dropped 1 base and J dropped 3 bases, with 16 bases sitting between them. This CDR3 comprises 16 residues. CDR1 and CDR2 from the germline V gene are SEHNR and FQNEAQ (reference sequence). The CDR3 reads CASSLEGGGAYYEQYF. For the CDR3, the DNA is TGTGCCAGCAGCTTAGAAGGGGGGGGAGCCTACTACGAGCAGTACTTC.

This clone has a handful of counts. The chain recombines TRBV4-2 with TRBJ2-5; a possible D gene is TRBD2 (5 bases). The V end was cut by 0 bases, the J end by 5 bases, with 7 bases between. Germline V gives CDR1 LGHNA, CDR2 YNFKEQ. The CDR3 consists of 13 residues. The CDR3 bases are TGTGCCAGCAGCCAAGATAGAGGGGAGACCCAGTACTTC. Amino acid sequence: CASSQDRGETQYF.

V and J are TRBV5-1 and TRBJ2-3; 8 bases are a match to TRBD2. Losses at the gene ends were 5 bases for V and 5 bases for J; bases not matched to a gene: 7. CDR3 length: 14 amino acids. CDR1 SGHRS and CDR2 YFSETQ come from the germline V gene. The CDR3 sequence is CASSKRESIDTQYF. For the CDR3, the DNA is TGCGCCAGCAGTAAGCGGGAGTCAATAGATACGCAGTATTTT.

J is TRBJ2-7 and V is TRBV7-2, with TRBD2 matching over 8 bases. This CDR3 comprises 15 residues. CDR1 is SGHTA and CDR2 is FQGNSA in the germline V gene. V trimming: 1 base; J trimming: 2 bases; junction bases outside the gene matches: 4. CDR3 DNA sequence: TGTGCCAGCAGCTTAGTAACGGGAGGGCCCTACGAGCAGTACTTC. Translating gives CASSLVTGGPYEQYF.

This clone was seen only a few times. The rearrangement joins TRBV13 to TRBJ1-2; 7 nucleotides match TRBD1. With V trimmed by 5 bases and J by 7 bases, 10 bases remained unmatched. Per germline, CDR1 PRHDT and CDR2 FYEKMQ (reference sequence). This CDR3 is built from 14 residues. The CDR3 DNA follows: TGTGCCAGCAGCCGGGGACAGTCGACGGGTGGCTACACCTTC. It encodes CASSRGQSTGGYTF.

This chain links TRBV28 with TRBJ2-7; 8 bases align to TRBD2. The J segment lost 4 bases and the V segment lost 2 bases, leaving 13 bases of the junction unmatched. This CDR3 spans 17 amino acids. In germline, CDR1 is MDHEN, CDR2 SYDVKM. The CDR3 nucleotides are TGTGCCAGCAGTTTAGCGTGGCCTAGCGGGCTTCTATACGAGCAGTACTTC. Translating it yields CASSLAWPSGLLYEQYF.

The V call is TRBV5-3, the J call TRBJ1-1, with 7 nucleotides matching TRBD1. TRBV5-3 is recorded as an ORF, its role being uncertain. There are 15 residues in the CDR3. The ends lost 4 bases at V and 1 base at J; junction bases unmatched: 7. The CDR3 loop reads CARSGPGQQNTEAFF. In DNA, the CDR3 is TGTGCCAGAAGCGGCCCGGGACAGCAGAACACTGAAGCTTTCTTT.

The rearrangement links TRBV6-5 to TRBJ1-2, with a possible D match to TRBD1 (5 bases). Germline V gene data show CDR1 as MNHEY and CDR2 as SVGAGI. Trimming cost V 0 bases and J 4 bases, with 12 bases left between them. The CDR3 consists of 15 residues. CDR3 nucleotide sequence: TGTGCCAGCAGTTACTCCAGGGAGGGAATCTATGGCTACACCTTC. Its translation: CASSYSREGIYGYTF.

The V call is TRBV4-2, the J call TRBJ2-1, with 9 bases fitting TRBD2. The CDR3 is 17 residues long. V lost 5 bases, J lost 7 bases, and 15 bases stayed unmatched. Per the germline V gene, CDR1 is LGHNA and CDR2 is YNFKEQ. Here the CDR3 DNA reads TGTGCCAGCAGCTACTCCCGCTTCGCGGGGGGGTTTAATGAGCAGTTCTTC. Translated, it gives CASSYSRFAGGFNEQFF.

The chain employs TRBV9 and TRBJ1-1; perhaps TRBD1 as D (5 bases). Germline V gene sequence: CDR1 SGDLS, CDR2 YYNGEE. Trimming cost V 5 bases and J 3 bases, with 11 bases left between them. The CDR3 length is 13 residues. As DNA, the CDR3 is TGTGCCAGCAGTTCCGGGGGTCACACTGAAGCTTTCTTT. Translating it yields CASSSGGHTEAFF.

V is TRBV4-3 and J is TRBJ2-7; possibly TRBD1 for D (5 bases). The germline CDR1 and CDR2 sequences are LGHNA and YSLEER. V was clipped by 0 bases and J by 3 bases, with 9 bases between them. The CDR3 totals 14 residues. The CDR3 coding sequence is TGCGCCAGCAGCCAAGACATACAGGTCTACGAGCAGTACTTC. It encodes CASSQDIQVYEQYF.

Concerning this clone: At the DNA level, this CDR3 is encoded by other sequences in the same sample as well. V usage is TRBV6-5 and J usage is TRBJ1-2; 9 bases agree with TRBD1. With V trimmed by 6 bases and J by 8 bases, 4 bases remained unmatched. Germline loops: CDR1 MNHEY, CDR2 SVGAGI. This CDR3 is 12 amino acids long. CDR3 sequence: CASSRTGDGYTF. The CDR3 nucleotides read TGTGCCAGCAGCAGGACAGGGGACGGCTACACCTTC.

This clone was detected only once. V usage is TRBV7-8 and J usage is TRBJ1-4, with D perhaps TRBD1 (5 bases). Germline loops: CDR1 SGHVS, CDR2 FQNEAQ. This CDR3 is 16 amino acids long. Between the trimmed V and J ends, which lost 3 bases and 2 bases, there was a span of 13 bases. The CDR3 is CASSLASAGTNEKLFF. The CDR3 nucleotides are TGTGCCAGCAGCTTGGCCAGTGCAGGGACTAATGAAAAACTGTTTTTT.

V gene TRBV19 combines with J gene TRBJ1-1; D call uncertain. The CDR3 covers 14 residues. Between the trimmed V and J ends, which lost 9 bases and 9 bases, there was a span of 23 bases. CDR1 and CDR2 (germline): LNHDA, SQIVND (reference sequence). CDR3 DNA: TGTGCCAGCGTAAATCGGGAAGGCCCTTTTCAAGCTTTCTTT. Protein product: CASVNREGPFQAFF.